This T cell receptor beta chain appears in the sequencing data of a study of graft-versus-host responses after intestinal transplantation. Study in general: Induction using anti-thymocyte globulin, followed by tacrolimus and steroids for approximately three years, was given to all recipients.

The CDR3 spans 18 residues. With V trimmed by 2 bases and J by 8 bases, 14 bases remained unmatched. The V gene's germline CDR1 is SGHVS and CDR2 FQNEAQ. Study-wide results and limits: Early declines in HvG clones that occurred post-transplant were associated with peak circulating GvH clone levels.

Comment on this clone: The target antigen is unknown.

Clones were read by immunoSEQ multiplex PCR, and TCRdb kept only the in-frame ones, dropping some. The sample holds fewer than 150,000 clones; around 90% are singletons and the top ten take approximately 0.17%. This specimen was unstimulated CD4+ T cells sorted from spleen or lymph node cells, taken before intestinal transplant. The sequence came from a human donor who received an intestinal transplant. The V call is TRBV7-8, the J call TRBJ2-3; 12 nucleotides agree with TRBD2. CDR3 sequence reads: CASSLTWSLAGGSGTQYF. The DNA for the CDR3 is TGTGCCAGCAGCTTAACTTGGTCCCTAGCGGGGGGGTCGGGTACGCAGTATTTT.